Sequencing of this TCR beta chain was carried out in a study of shared clonotypes between healthy human individuals (dated by TCRdb to about 2020). Looking at the study overall: The cohort included a few men and a couple of women between 18 and 49 years of age. For each donor, three plates each were used for CD4 naive and CD4 memory, two plates were used for CD8 naive, and one plate was used for CD8 memory. Blood TCR repertoires of roughly five healthy adults were deeply sequenced to estimate repertoire size and the extent of clonotype sharing between individuals. To increase sequencing depth and limit assay-specific biases, different laboratories used diverse techniques to prepare libraries and sequence TCR repertoires. Per donor, leukapheresis produced somewhere between about 0.85 and 10 billion PBMCs.

Donors were healthy HIV-negative adults with no recently reported acute infections or vaccinations. Only Caucasian adults living in Nashville, Tennessee, USA were represented among the donors. CD4+ T cells were enriched by magnetic negative selection; naive cells were then positively selected on CD45RA, and the negative fraction formed the memory subset. After blood collection by leukapheresis, PBMCs were isolated using Ficoll-Histopaque density gradient centrifugation and then cryopreserved in the vapor phase of liquid nitrogen. Analytical flow cytometry was used to check the purity and quantity of every magnetically sorted T cell population. From each sorted fraction, genomic DNA was isolated and quantified by UV absorbance on a Nanodrop 2000c. Points the paper makes about the study in general: The small number of donors limited the genetic and exposure-history diversity represented. Larger estimated clonotype richness was generally found for naive subsets than for memory subsets. Sharing across several donors was observed for about 4.8% of naive CD4, about 4% of naive CD8, 2.3% of memory CD4, and around 0.4% of memory CD8 clonotypes. Based on pairwise subsampling, the degree of clonotype sharing among donors was expected to be affected by sequencing depth. Sampling was limited to blood, and TCR repertoires in tissue likely differ from TCR repertoires in blood. Rarefaction of sorted-subset datasets indicated incomplete sequencing despite the large sequencing depth. Compared with non-shared clonotypes, clonotypes shared by all four sorted-subset donors had higher generation probabilities.

The CDR1 and CDR2 encoded by the germline V gene are SGHRS and YFSETQ. V sheds 0 bases and J sheds 5 bases, leaving 18 bases between their ends. The CDR3 starts with the cysteine, ends with the phenylalanine, and has 17 residues. Only CDR3 DNA remains: 51 bases, in frame from the first base. Using the deep immunoSEQ assay, TCR CDR3 regions were amplified from genomic DNA by multiplex PCR. For each cell subset, the extracted genomic DNA was distributed evenly across all wells of several immunoSEQ 96-well plates, and each plate served as one replicate. Each replicate PCR for sorted subsets received roughly 0.2 ug genomic DNA, equal to 28,000 or so T cell genomes. The purified libraries were quantified using a Qubit 3.0 fluorometer, sized with a Bioanalyzer 2100, and then quantified again using the KAPA Library Quantification kit. Every immunoSEQ 96-well plate was sequenced on a separate single-read 150-cycle Illumina NextSeq 550 flow cell. The authors processed their data as follows. Because the immunoSEQ output included only junctional sequences and no quality scores, the filtering could not be the same as the filtering used for full-length reads. Sequences were annotated with PyIR, a Python wrapper for IgBLAST v1.9, and V/J genes and CDR3 were assigned using IMGT germline references. Reads were filtered out if the reads had weak V/J assignments (E-value above 1e-6), no CDR3, stop codons, out-of-frame junctions, or ambiguous translated residues. V3J clonotypes were defined as sequences sharing an identical inferred V gene, J gene, and CDR3 amino acid sequence. The percentage overlap between two repertoires was calculated by dividing the number of shared unique clonotypes by the size of the smaller repertoire. Three approaches were used to assess repertoire richness: RTK rarefaction, the Chao1 estimator, and Recon v2.1 estimates of unobserved clonotypes. Generation probabilities for all TCRbeta clonotypes obtained by the gDNA method from a handful of donors were computed using OLGA. TCRdb retrieved this table from immuneACCESS and kept in-frame rearrangements only. Not all clones are present; in checked studies, unresolved V genes account for under half, and no reason is known for the remainder. D and trimming were read from the DNA, whereas the V and J calls and clone size are those reported in that table. This sample comprises about 2.3 million clones, just over 90% of them detected only once. The top ten hold 0.39% of the sample.

Turning to this clone: Its specific antigen is unknown. No much larger clone exists at a distance of one base, and base qualities are not known.

The chain links TRBV5-1 with TRBJ2-1, with no confident D gene call. The sequence was collected from a man aged 18 to 30 in good health. Some clones in this sample may be carry-over from other donors' samples. Sequenced material: naive CD4+ T cells from PBMCs. The sample's cell subset or site label, decoded: CD45RA+ positively selected. The DNA sequence is TGCGCCAGCAGCTTGGGTGAGCGAGGACGGACGAACAATGAGCAGTTCTTC. Its product reads: CASSLGERGRTNNEQFF.